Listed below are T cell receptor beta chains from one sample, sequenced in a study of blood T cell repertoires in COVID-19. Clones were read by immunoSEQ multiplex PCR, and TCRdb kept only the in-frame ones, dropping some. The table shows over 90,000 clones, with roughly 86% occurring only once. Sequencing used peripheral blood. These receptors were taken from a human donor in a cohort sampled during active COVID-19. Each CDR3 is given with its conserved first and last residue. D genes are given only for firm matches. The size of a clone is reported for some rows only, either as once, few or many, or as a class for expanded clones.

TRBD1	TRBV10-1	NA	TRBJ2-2	CASRQDRGSTGELFF	TGCGCCAGCAGGCAAGACAGGGGAAGTACCGGGGAGCTGTTTTTT
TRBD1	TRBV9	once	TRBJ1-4	CASSVGRTGGLNEKLFF	TGTGCCAGCAGCGTAGGTCGGACAGGGGGTCTGAATGAAAAACTGTTTTTT
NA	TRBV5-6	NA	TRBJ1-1	CASSLDRNTEAFF	TGTGCCAGCAGCTTGGACAGAAACACTGAAGCTTTCTTT
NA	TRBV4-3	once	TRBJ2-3	CASSQDIVSVTDTQYF	TGCGCCAGCAGCCAAGATATCGTTTCGGTCACAGATACGCAGTATTTT
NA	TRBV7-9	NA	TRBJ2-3	CASGRGQTDTQYF	TGTGCCAGTGGGCGGGGCCAAACAGATACGCAGTATTTT
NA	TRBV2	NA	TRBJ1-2	CASSLIPGGAGGYTF	TGTGCCAGCAGTCTTATCCCCGGGGGGGCTGGTGGCTACACCTTC
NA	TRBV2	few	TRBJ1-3	CASRTGFSGNTIYF	TGTGCCAGCAGAACAGGATTCTCTGGAAACACCATATATTTT
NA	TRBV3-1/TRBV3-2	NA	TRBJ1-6	CASSQGLIYNSPLHF	TGTGCCAGCAGCCAAGGTCTTATCTATAATTCACCCCTCCACTTT
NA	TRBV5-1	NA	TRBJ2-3	CASSFGGSTDTQYF	TGCGCCAGCAGCTTTGGCGGTTCCACAGATACGCAGTATTTT
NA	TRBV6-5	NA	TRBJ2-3	CASSYPPGRTDTQYF	TGTGCCAGCAGTTACCCTCCTGGGAGGACAGATACGCAGTATTTT
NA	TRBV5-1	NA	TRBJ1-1	CASSPPGDAEAFF	TGCGCCAGCAGCCCCCCGGGGGATGCTGAAGCTTTCTTT
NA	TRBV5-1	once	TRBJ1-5	CASSPTGKNQPQHF	TGCGCCAGCAGCCCTACAGGGAAGAATCAGCCCCAGCATTTT
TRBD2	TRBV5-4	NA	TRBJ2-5	CASSQGLAGGTQYF	TGTGCCAGCAGCCAGGGACTAGCGGGGGGCACCCAGTACTTC
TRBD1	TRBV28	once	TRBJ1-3	CASSTPDRGGGNTIYF	TGTGCCAGCAGTACCCCGGACAGGGGAGGAGGAAACACCATATATTTT
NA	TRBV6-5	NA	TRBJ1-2	CASSSPRQLLNYGYTF	TGTGCCAGCAGTTCCCCCAGACAGCTACTTAACTATGGCTACACCTTC
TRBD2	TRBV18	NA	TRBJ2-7	CASSLGSGGVREQYF	TGTGCCAGCTCACTCGGTAGCGGGGGAGTACGGGAGCAGTACTTC
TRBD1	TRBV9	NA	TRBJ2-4	CASSVDRGLGNIQYF	TGTGCCAGCAGCGTAGATAGGGGGCTGGGGAACATTCAGTACTTC
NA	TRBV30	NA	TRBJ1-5	CAWRITGTTNQPQHF	TGTGCCTGGAGAATTACCGGGACAACTAATCAGCCCCAGCATTTT
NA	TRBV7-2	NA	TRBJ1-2	CASSLFGAGNGYTF	TGTGCCAGCAGCTTATTTGGGGCAGGGAATGGCTACACCTTC
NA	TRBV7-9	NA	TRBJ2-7	CASSLQGAYEQYF	TGTGCCAGCAGCTTGCAGGGTGCCTACGAGCAGTACTTC
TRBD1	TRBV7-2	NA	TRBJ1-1	CASRANRGVVTEAFF	TGTGCCAGCAGGGCCAACAGGGGGGTGGTCACTGAAGCTTTCTTT
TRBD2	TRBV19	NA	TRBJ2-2	CASSIQAGVNTGELFF	TGTGCCAGTAGTATACAAGCGGGGGTCAACACCGGGGAGCTGTTTTTT
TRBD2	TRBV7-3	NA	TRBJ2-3	CASSPAGVQTDTQYF	TGTGCCAGCAGCCCGGCGGGAGTTCAGACAGATACGCAGTATTTT
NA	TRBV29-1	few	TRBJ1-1	CSVDGQGGTEAFF	TGCAGCGTTGACGGCCAGGGAGGCACTGAAGCTTTCTTT
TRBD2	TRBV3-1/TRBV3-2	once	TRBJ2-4	CASSLRTSGGALAKNIQYF	TGTGCCAGCAGCCTCCGGACTAGCGGGGGAGCACTAGCCAAAAACATTCAGTACTTC
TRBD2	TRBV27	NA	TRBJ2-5	CASSRTVAGVQETQYF	TGTGCCAGCAGTCGCACGGTAGCGGGGGTTCAGGAGACCCAGTACTTC
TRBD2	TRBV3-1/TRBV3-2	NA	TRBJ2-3	CASSPSSGGTDTQYF	TGTGCCAGCAGCCCCTCTAGCGGGGGCACAGATACGCAGTATTTT
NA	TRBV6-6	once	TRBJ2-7	CASSSQDREISYEQYF	TGTGCCAGCAGTTCTCAGGACAGAGAAATCTCCTACGAGCAGTACTTC
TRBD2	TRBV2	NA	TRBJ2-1	CASKGLASAEQFF	TGTGCCAGCAAAGGACTAGCATCCGCTGAGCAGTTCTTC
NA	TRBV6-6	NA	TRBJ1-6	CASSFEGQDNSPLHF	TGTGCCAGCAGTTTTGAAGGACAAGATAATTCACCCCTCCACTTT
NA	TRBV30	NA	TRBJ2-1	CAWSALNEQFF	TGTGCCTGGAGTGCTCTGAATGAGCAGTTCTTC
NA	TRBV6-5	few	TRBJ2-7	CATRQSSYEQYF	TGTGCCACCCGACAGAGCTCCTACGAGCAGTACTTC